These 29 T cell receptor beta chains originate from one sample sequenced in a study of neurological immune-mediated disorders. TCRdb redid the calling of the 5' RACE reads with MiXCR, one entry per CDR3 protein. This table holds more than 50,000 distinct CDR3 sequences, about 25% found once. Stated time point: technical triplicate 2. Sequenced material: PBMCs. These receptors were collected from a man aged 55 to 70 with HTLV-1-associated myelopathy (HAM/TSP).

This clonotype was picked up many times. The J gene is TRBJ2-1, the V gene TRBV5-1, with D uncertain. There are 15 residues in the CDR3. V lost 0 bases and J lost 0, with 7 bases in between. Germline CDR1 reads SGHRS; CDR2 reads YFSETQ. The CDR3 is CASSLAQSSYNEQFF. CDR3 DNA: TGCGCCAGCAGCTTGGCGCAGAGCTCCTACAATGAGCAGTTCTTC.

By share of the sample, this clonotype is medium-sized. The V gene is TRBV6-5, the J gene TRBJ2-1, with D possibly being TRBD1 or TRBD2 (5 bases each). Per the germline V gene, CDR1 is MNHEY and CDR2 is SVGAGI. Trimming removed 6 bases from V and 9 bases from J, with 12 bases in between. The CDR3 has 12 amino acids. This CDR3 reads CASRLGVGEQFF. For the CDR3, the DNA is TGTGCCAGCAGACTGGGGGTTGGTGAGCAGTTCTTC.

This clonotype was found many times. V usage is TRBV9 and J usage is TRBJ2-1; 8 bases match TRBD2. This CDR3 has 15 amino acids. J was trimmed by 8 bases and V by 0 bases; bases with no gene match: 7. Germline lookup yields CDR1 SGDLS and CDR2 YYNGEE. CDR3 nucleotides: TGTGCCAGCAGCGTAGATGGGACTAGTTTTTATGAGCAGTTCTTC. It codes for CASSVDGTSFYEQFF.

This clonotype was detected many times. V gene TRBV5-5 combines with J gene TRBJ1-2, with D uncertain. Germline CDR1 and CDR2: SGHKS and YYEKEE (reference sequence). The CDR3 covers 15 residues. The V end lost 0 bases, the J end lost 5 bases, and 14 bases lay between the germline ends. DNA for the CDR3: TGTGCCAGCAGCTTGGAAAATAGCGGCCTTTATGGCTACACCTTC. This translates into CASSLENSGLYGYTF.

This chain links TRBV12-3 or TRBV12-4 with TRBJ2-1, with 7 bases fitting TRBD1. V lost 1 base to trimming and J lost 8 bases; unmatched junction nucleotides: 5. The CDR3 runs 14 residues. The CDR3 protein is CASSLGQGIDEQFF. The CDR3 nucleotides read TGTGCCAGCAGTTTAGGACAGGGAATCGATGAGCAGTTCTTC.

In its sample, this clonotype was seen many times. The chain couples TRBV6-5 to TRBJ2-7, with 7 nucleotides matching TRBD1. Germline-derived CDR1 and CDR2 are MNHEY and SVGAGI. J gave up 4 bases and V 7 bases, and 10 bases lay outside the gene matches. The CDR3 is made up of 14 amino acids. CDR3 DNA sequence: TGTGCCAGCAAGATCCGGGACAGCCTATACGAGCAGTACTTC. Its translation is CASKIRDSLYEQYF.

This clonotype was recorded at least ten times. Sequence at one end of the junction differs from germline and may be a read error. This chain joins TRBV14 and TRBJ2-1, with 12 bases matching TRBD2. The CDR3 has 14 residues. CDR1 and CDR2 (germline): SGHDN, FVKESK. The DNA of the CDR3 is TGTGCCAGCAGCCAAGATCAACTAGCGGGAGGCCAGATCTTC. It is translated as CASSQDQLAGGQIF.

This clonotype was detected many times. The chain employs TRBV3-1 and TRBJ1-1; no definite D call. V was trimmed by 0 bases and J by 8 bases, leaving 7 bases between them. CDR3 length: 12 residues. Per germline, CDR1 LGHDT and CDR2 YNNKEL (reference sequence). CDR3 amino acids: CASSQEGREAFF. The CDR3 DNA reads TGTGCCAGCAGCCAAGAGGGAAGAGAAGCTTTCTTT.

V gene TRBV2 combines with J gene TRBJ2-2; 7 bases are shared with TRBD2. With V trimmed by 9 bases and J by 5 bases, 6 bases remained unmatched. The CDR3 consists of 13 residues. Looked up from germline, CDR1 is SNHLY and CDR2 is FYNNEI. For the CDR3, the DNA is TGTGCCAGTGGGACTACCCGGACCGGGGAGCTGTTTTTT. Translating it yields CASGTTRTGELFF.

This clonotype has ten or more counts. The chain combines TRBV7-9 with TRBJ1-1; D might be TRBD1 (5 bases). Germline loops: CDR1 SEHNR, CDR2 FQNEAQ (reference sequence). V gave up 5 bases and J gave up 5 bases, with 9 bases separating them. This CDR3 region has 12 residues. The CDR3 region is CASSGGGTEAFF. CDR3 sequence (DNA): TGTGCCAGCAGCGGGGGGGGGACTGAAGCTTTCTTT.

At least ten counts were recorded for this clonotype. This chain joins TRBV10-3 and TRBJ2-5, with D unclear. The CDR3 is 14 residues long. Trimming left V 3 bases short and J 2 bases short, with 10 bases between. Germline-derived CDR1 and CDR2 are ENHRY and SYGVKD. CDR3 residues: CAISETQPQETQYF. CDR3 DNA: TGTGCCATCAGTGAAACACAGCCGCAAGAGACCCAGTACTTC.

V and J are TRBV29-1 and TRBJ2-1; D might be TRBD2 (5 bases). The germline gives CDR1 SQVTM, CDR2 ANQGSEA. V was shortened by 5 bases and J by 0 bases, with 11 bases between the two germline ends. The CDR3 loop spans 14 amino acids. This CDR3 reads CSVPSGSSYNEQFF. In DNA form, the CDR3 reads TGCAGCGTTCCGAGTGGGAGCTCCTACAATGAGCAGTTCTTC.

This chain connects TRBV9 to TRBJ2-3; D call uncertain. Trimming cost V 4 bases and J 1 base, with 13 bases left between them. The CDR3 is made up of 15 amino acids. Germline lookup yields CDR1 SGDLS and CDR2 YYNGEE. CDR3 DNA sequence: TGTGCCAGCAGCTTCTCTCGGGTTCGCACAGATACGCAGTATTTT. Residues: CASSFSRVRTDTQYF.

This clonotype showed up many times. V and J are TRBV15 and TRBJ1-5; D is uncertain. Germline V lookup: CDR1 LNHNV, CDR2 YYDKDF (reference sequence). Trimming shortened V by 0 bases and J by 4 bases, and 10 bases separated the two germline ends. The CDR3 extends over 15 amino acids. The CDR3 reads CATSRDSTENQPQHF. The CDR3 region has the DNA TGTGCCACCAGCAGAGATTCGACGGAAAATCAGCCCCAGCATTTT.

This clonotype was counted at least ten times. J is TRBJ2-7 and V is TRBV10-3; 7 bases align to TRBD2. The length of the CDR3 is 16 residues. With 5 bases clipped from V and 2 bases from J, the junction kept 12 bases outside the gene matches. Germline-derived CDR1 and CDR2 are ENHRY and SYGVKD. CDR3 protein: CAISTLAGHTPYEQYF. CDR3 DNA: TGTGCCATCAGTACCTTAGCGGGTCACACCCCCTACGAGCAGTACTTC.

The sample holds many counts of this clonotype. V usage is TRBV9 and J usage is TRBJ2-2; 7 bases map to TRBD2. Germline CDR1 is SGDLS and CDR2 is YYNGEE. The V and J ends lost 4 bases and 1 base, in that order; junction bases with no gene match: 7. The CDR3 is made up of 16 amino acids. The CDR3 reads CASSTGPSGNTGELFF. CDR3 nucleotide sequence: TGTGCCAGCAGCACAGGCCCTAGCGGGAACACCGGGGAGCTGTTTTTT.

This clonotype was recorded many times. The chain joins TRBV5-1 to TRBJ2-3, with 15 bases matching TRBD2. The V gene's germline CDR1 is SGHRS and CDR2 YFSETQ. Trimming took 4 bases from V and 3 from J; bases not matched to a gene: 12. CDR3 length: 19 residues. CDR3 in DNA: TGCGCCAGCAGCACATCCGGGACTAGCGGGAGGATAGGGACAGATACGCAGTATTTT. It translates to CASSTSGTSGRIGTDTQYF.

This clonotype was seen repeatedly, ten times or more. The chain carries TRBV5-5 and TRBJ1-1; a weak D match, TRBD1 (5 bases). Trimming cost V 5 bases and J 1 base, with 15 bases left between them. Germline assignment: CDR1 SGHKS and CDR2 YYEKEE (reference sequence). The CDR3 runs to 15 residues. This CDR3 is CASRTGPGGNTEAFF. The CDR3 coding sequence is TGTGCCAGCAGGACCGGCCCGGGGGGGAACACTGAAGCTTTCTTT.

This clonotype appeared many times. The CDR3 spells CASGGGVGETQYF. CDR3 DNA: TGTGCCAGCGGCGGGGGAGTAGGGGAGACCCAGTACTTC. This chain links TRBV28 with TRBJ2-5; the match to TRBD2 covers 7 bases. The CDR3 spans 13 residues. The germline V gene encodes CDR1 MDHEN and CDR2 SYDVKM. Losses at the gene ends were 8 bases for V and 5 bases for J; bases not matched to a gene: 8.

The gene calls are TRBV4-2 and TRBJ2-7; TRBD2 might be the D (5 bases). Germline loops: CDR1 LGHNA, CDR2 YNFKEQ. The V gene lost 1 base and the J gene lost 7 bases, with 5 bases spanning the gap. This CDR3 spans 11 amino acids. This chain's CDR3 is CASSQAGEQYF. The CDR3 DNA sequence: TGTGCCAGCAGCCAAGCGGGAGAGCAGTACTTC.

The chain recombines TRBV6-6 with TRBJ2-1; D is possibly TRBD1 or TRBD2 (6 bases each). Germline V CDR1 and CDR2: MNHNY, SVGAGI (reference sequence). Trimming took off 6 bases at V and 6 bases at J, with 21 bases between the two ends. This CDR3 contains 16 residues. The CDR3, as DNA: TGTGCCAGCAGCCAACTAGCAGGGGATTCAGCCAATGAGCAGTTCTTC. Encoded protein: CASSQLAGDSANEQFF.

This clonotype was seen a few times. V is TRBV19 and J is TRBJ1-1; 7 bases are shared with TRBD1. Germline CDR1 reads LNHDA; CDR2 reads SQIVND (reference sequence). CDR3 length equals 14 residues. Losses at the gene ends were 4 bases for V and 5 bases for J; bases not matched to a gene: 7. The DNA of the CDR3 is TGTGCCAGTAGTACGAGACAGGGAGGAACTGAAGCTTTCTTT. Protein: CASSTRQGGTEAFF.

This clonotype appeared a single time. V is TRBV28 and J is TRBJ1-2; TRBD1 might be the D (6 bases). Germline V gives CDR1 MDHEN, CDR2 SYDVKM. There are 15 residues in the CDR3. Trimming shortened V by 5 bases and J by 4 bases, and 17 bases separated the two germline ends. The CDR3 loop reads CASSVTGIVSYGYTF. Written as DNA, the CDR3 is TGTGCCAGCAGTGTTACAGGGATTGTGTCCTATGGCTACACCTTC.

The V gene is TRBV20-1, the J gene TRBJ2-2; D may be TRBD1 (7 bases). From germline, CDR1 is DFQATT and CDR2 SNEGSKA (reference sequence). Deletions cut 0 bases from V and 5 bases from J, with 16 bases between. The CDR3 consists of 16 residues. For the CDR3, the DNA is TGCAGTGCTAGAGATCATAGGGCAGGGGGGACCGGGGAGCTGTTTTTT. Translated: CSARDHRAGGTGELFF.

This clonotype showed up many times. The DNA for the CDR3 is TGCAGTGCTCAGGGGGAGACCCAGTACTTC. Its translation: CSAQGETQYF. V usage is TRBV20-1 and J usage is TRBJ2-5; D is possibly TRBD1 (6 bases). This CDR3 is 10 amino acids long. Trimming removed 5 bases at V and 5 bases at J, with 6 bases between. The germline gives CDR1 DFQATT, CDR2 SNEGSKA (reference sequence).

In its sample, this clonotype was seen once. This chain joins TRBV20-1 and TRBJ1-1; D gene uncertain. Germline CDR1 DFQATT, CDR2 SNEGSKA (reference sequence). The CDR3 has 13 amino acids. V was cut by 5 bases and J by 7 bases, with 17 bases left in between. DNA of the CDR3: TGCAGTGCTTTTCACCGGCCCGGGAGTGAAGCTTTCTTT. This sequence encodes CSAFHRPGSEAFF.

The V call is TRBV28, the J call TRBJ1-2, with TRBD1 as a possible D gene (5 bases). V dropped 8 bases and J dropped 3 bases, with 19 bases sitting between them. The CDR3 is 15 residues long. Germline V gene data show CDR1 as MDHEN and CDR2 as SYDVKM. The CDR3 sequence: CASLSLGGGYYGYTF. CDR3 nucleotide sequence: TGTGCCAGCCTCTCACTCGGGGGGGGTTACTATGGCTACACCTTC.

The chain combines TRBV29-1 with TRBJ2-2; the D is unclear. V lost 4 bases and J 5 bases, leaving 11 bases between the germline ends. This CDR3 is 13 amino acids long. Germline CDR1 and CDR2: SQVTM and ANQGSEA. The DNA for the CDR3 is TGCAGCGTTGCCCGGGTGGGGACCGGGGAGCTGTTTTTT. Translated, it gives CSVARVGTGELFF.

This clonotype was seen repeatedly, ten times or more. V and J are TRBV7-9 and TRBJ1-6, with D possibly matching TRBD1 (5 bases). V was cut by 1 base and J by 5 bases, with 9 bases left in between. The CDR3 is 15 residues long. Germline V gene lookup returns CDR1 SEHNR and CDR2 FQNEAQ (reference sequence). CDR3 loop: CASSLGRGDNSPLHF. The CDR3 region has the DNA TGTGCCAGCAGCTTAGGACGGGGGGATAATTCACCCCTCCACTTT.